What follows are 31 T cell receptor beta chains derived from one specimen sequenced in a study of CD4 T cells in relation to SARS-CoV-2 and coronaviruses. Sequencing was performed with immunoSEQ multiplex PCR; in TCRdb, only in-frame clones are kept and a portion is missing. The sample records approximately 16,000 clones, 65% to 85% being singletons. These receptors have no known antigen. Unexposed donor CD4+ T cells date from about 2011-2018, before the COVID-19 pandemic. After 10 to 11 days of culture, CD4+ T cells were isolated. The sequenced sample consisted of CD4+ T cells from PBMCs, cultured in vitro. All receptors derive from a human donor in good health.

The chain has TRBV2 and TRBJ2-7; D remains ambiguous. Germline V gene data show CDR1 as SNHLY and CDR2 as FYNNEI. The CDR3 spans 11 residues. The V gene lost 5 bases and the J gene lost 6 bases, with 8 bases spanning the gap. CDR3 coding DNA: TGTGCCAGCAGTACCGATGGCGAGCAGTACTTC. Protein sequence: CASSTDGEQYF.

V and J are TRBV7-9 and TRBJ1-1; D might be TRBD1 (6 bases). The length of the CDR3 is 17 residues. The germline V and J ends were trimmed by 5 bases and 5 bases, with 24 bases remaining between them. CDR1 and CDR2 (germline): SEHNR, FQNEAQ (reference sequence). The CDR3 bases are TGTGCCAGCAGCAACCCGCCGGGGGGCGGCTTTGGTACTGAAGCTTTCTTT. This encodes CASSNPPGGGFGTEAFF.

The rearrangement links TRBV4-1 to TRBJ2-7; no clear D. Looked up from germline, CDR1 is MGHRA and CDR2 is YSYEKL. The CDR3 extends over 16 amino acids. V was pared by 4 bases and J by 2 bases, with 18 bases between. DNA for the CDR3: TGCGCCAGCAGCCTTTCCCCGGACGTCGGAACCTACGAGCAGTACTTC. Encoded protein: CASSLSPDVGTYEQYF.

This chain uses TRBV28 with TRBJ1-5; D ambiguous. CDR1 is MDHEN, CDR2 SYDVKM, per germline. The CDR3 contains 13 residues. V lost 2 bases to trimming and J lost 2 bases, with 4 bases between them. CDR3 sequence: CASSLQGNQPQHF. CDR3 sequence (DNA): TGTGCCAGCAGTTTACAGGGCAATCAGCCCCAGCATTTT. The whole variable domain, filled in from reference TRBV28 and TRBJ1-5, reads DVKVTQSSRYLVKRTGEKVFLECVQDMDHENMFWYRQDPGLGLRLIYFSYDVKMKEKGDIPEGYSVSREKKERFSLILESASTNQTSMYLCASSLQGNQPQHFGDGTRLSIL.

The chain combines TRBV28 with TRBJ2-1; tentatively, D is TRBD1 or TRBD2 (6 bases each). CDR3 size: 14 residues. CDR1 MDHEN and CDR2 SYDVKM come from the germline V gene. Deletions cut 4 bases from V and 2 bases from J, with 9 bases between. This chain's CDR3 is CASSWGAAYNEQFF. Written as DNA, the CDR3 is TGTGCCAGCAGTTGGGGGGCGGCCTACAATGAGCAGTTCTTC. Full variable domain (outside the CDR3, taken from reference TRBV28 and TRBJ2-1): DVKVTQSSRYLVKRTGEKVFLECVQDMDHENMFWYRQDPGLGLRLIYFSYDVKMKEKGDIPEGYSVSREKKERFSLILESASTNQTSMYLCASSWGAAYNEQFFGPGTRLTVL.

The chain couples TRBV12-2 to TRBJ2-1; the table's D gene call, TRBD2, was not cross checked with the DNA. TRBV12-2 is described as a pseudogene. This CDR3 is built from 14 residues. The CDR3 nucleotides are TGTGCAAGTCGCTCCGGGGGGAGGGGCAATGAGCAGTTCTTC. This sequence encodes CASRSGGRGNEQFF.

This CDR3 is CASSMAGSLTKQETQYF. The CDR3 region has the DNA TGTGCCAGTAGTATGGCGGGAAGTTTGACCAAACAAGAGACCCAGTACTTC. This sequence joins TRBV19 and TRBJ2-5; a weak D match, TRBD2 (6 bases). V gave up 3 bases and J gave up 2 bases, with 19 bases separating them. Germline V gives CDR1 LNHDA, CDR2 SQIVND (reference sequence). The CDR3 length is 17 residues.

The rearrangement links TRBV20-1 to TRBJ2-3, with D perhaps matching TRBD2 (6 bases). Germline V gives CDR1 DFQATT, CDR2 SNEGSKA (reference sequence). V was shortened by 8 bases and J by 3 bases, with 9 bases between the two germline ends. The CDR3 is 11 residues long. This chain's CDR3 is CSTRDTDTQYF. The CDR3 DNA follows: TGCAGTACGCGGGATACAGATACGCAGTATTTT.

In nucleotides, the CDR3 is TGTGCCAGTAGTCGGACCCAGAGCTCCTACGAGCAGTACTTC. Its translation: CASSRTQSSYEQYF. This chain uses TRBV19 with TRBJ2-7; D is unclear. This CDR3 is built from 14 residues. From germline, CDR1 is LNHDA and CDR2 SQIVND (reference sequence). The V gene lost 5 bases and the J gene lost 0 bases, with 11 bases spanning the gap.

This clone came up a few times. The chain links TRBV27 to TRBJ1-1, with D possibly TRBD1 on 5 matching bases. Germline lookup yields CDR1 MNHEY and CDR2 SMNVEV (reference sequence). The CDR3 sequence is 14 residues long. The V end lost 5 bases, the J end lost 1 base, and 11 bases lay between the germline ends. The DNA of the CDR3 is TGTGCCAGCAGTGGAAACAGGTGGAACACTGAAGCTTTCTTT. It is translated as CASSGNRWNTEAFF.

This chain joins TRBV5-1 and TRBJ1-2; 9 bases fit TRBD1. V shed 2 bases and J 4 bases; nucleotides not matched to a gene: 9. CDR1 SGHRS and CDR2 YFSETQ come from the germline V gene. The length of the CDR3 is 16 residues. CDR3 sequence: CASSLSGQGDTYGYTF. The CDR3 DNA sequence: TGCGCCAGCAGCTTATCGGGACAGGGAGATACCTATGGCTACACCTTC.

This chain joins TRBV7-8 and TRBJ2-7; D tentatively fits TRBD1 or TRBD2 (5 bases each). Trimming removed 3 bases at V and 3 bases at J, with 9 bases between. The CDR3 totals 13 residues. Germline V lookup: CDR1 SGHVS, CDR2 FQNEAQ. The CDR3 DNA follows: TGTGCCAGCAGCTTGGGGGTTTACTACGAGCAGTACTTC. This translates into CASSLGVYYEQYF.

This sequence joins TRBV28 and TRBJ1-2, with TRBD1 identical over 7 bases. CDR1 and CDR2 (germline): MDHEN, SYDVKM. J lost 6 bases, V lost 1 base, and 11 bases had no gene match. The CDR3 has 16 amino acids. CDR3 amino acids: CASSLSYRGTFDGYTF. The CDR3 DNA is TGTGCCAGCAGTTTATCTTACAGGGGAACGTTTGATGGCTACACCTTC.

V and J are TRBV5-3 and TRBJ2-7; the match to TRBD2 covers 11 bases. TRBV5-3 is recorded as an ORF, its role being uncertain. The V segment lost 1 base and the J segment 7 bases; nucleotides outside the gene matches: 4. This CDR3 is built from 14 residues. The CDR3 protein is CARSLTSGSCEQYF. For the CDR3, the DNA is TGTGCCAGAAGCTTGACTAGCGGGAGTTGTGAGCAGTACTTC.

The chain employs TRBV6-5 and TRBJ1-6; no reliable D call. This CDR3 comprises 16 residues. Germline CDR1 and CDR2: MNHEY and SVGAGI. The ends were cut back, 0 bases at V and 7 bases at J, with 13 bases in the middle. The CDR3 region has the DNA TGTGCCAGCAGTTACTCGAGCTTCCCCCCAAATTCACCCCTCCACTTT. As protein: CASSYSSFPPNSPLHF.

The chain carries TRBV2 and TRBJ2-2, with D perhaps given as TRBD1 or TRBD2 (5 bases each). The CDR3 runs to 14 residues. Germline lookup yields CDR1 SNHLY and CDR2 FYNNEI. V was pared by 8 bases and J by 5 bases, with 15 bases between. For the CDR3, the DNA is TGTGCCAGCGACCCGGGGCTGGGGACCGGGGAGCTGTTTTTT. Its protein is CASDPGLGTGELFF. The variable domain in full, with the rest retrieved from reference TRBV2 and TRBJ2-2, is EPEVTQTPSHQVTQMGQEVILRCVPISNHLYFYWYRQILGQKVEFLVSFYNNEISEKSEIFDDQFSVERPDGSNFTLKIRSTKLEDSAMYFCASDPGLGTGELFFGEGSRLTVL.

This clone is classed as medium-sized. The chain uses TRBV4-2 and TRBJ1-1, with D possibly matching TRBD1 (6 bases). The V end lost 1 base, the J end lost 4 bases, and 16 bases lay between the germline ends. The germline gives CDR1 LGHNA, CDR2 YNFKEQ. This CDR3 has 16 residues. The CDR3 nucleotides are TGTGCCAGCAGCCAAGCGAACAGGGATTACGGCACTGAAGCTTTCTTT. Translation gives CASSQANRDYGTEAFF.

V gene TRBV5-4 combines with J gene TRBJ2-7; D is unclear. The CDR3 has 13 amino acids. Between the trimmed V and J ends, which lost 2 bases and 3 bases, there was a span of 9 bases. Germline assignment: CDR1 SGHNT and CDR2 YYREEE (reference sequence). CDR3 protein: CASSLAPYYEQYF. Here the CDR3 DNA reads TGTGCCAGCAGCTTAGCTCCATACTACGAGCAGTACTTC.

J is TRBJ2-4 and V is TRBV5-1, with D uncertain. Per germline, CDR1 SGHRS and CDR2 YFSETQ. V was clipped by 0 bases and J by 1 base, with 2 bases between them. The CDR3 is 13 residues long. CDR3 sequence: CASSLEAKNIQYF. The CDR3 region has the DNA TGCGCCAGCAGCTTGGAGGCCAAAAACATTCAGTACTTC.

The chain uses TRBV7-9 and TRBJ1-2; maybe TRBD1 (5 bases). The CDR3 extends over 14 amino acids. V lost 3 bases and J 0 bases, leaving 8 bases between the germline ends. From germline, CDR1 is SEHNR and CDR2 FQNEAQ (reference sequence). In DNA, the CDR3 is TGTGCCAGCAGCTTCGGGGGAGCTAACTATGGCTACACCTTC. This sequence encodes CASSFGGANYGYTF.

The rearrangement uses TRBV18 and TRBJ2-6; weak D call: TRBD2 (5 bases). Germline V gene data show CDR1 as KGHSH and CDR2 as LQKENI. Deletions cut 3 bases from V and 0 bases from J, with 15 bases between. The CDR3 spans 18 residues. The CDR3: CASSPNMAGSSGANVLTF. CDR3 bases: TGTGCCAGCTCACCTAATATGGCGGGTAGCTCTGGGGCCAACGTCCTGACTTTC.

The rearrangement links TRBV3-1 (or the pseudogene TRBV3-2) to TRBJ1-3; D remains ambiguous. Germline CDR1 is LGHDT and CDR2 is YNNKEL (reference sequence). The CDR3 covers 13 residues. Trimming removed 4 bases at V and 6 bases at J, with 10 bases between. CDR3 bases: TGTGCCAGCAGCCCTGGAGATCTAAACACCATATATTTT. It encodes CASSPGDLNTIYF.

CDR3 sequence reads: CASSPQGLSGETQYF. In DNA form, the CDR3 reads TGTGCCAGCAGCCCCCAGGGGCTGTCTGGAGAGACCCAGTACTTC. The chain combines TRBV7-7 with TRBJ2-5; perhaps TRBD1 as D (6 bases). CDR1 is SSHAT, CDR2 FNYEAQ, per germline (reference sequence). The CDR3 has 15 amino acids. Trimming removed 5 bases from V and 4 bases from J, with 17 bases in between.

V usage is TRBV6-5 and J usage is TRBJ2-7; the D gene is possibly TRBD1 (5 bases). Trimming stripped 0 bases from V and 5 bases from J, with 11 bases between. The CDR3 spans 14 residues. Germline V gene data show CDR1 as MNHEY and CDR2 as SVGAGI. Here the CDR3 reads CASSYSNRYHEQYF. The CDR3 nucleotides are TGTGCCAGCAGTTACTCGAACAGGTACCACGAGCAGTACTTC.

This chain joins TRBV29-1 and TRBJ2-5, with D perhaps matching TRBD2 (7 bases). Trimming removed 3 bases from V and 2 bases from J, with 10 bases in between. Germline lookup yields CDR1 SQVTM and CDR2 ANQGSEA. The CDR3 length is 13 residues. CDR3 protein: CSVEGGLQETQYF. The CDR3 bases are TGCAGCGTTGAGGGGGGGCTTCAAGAGACCCAGTACTTC. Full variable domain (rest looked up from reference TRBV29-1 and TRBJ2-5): SAVISQKPSRDICQRGTSLTIQCQVDSQVTMMFWYRQQPGQSLTLIATANQGSEATYESGFVIDKFPISRPNLTFSTLTVSNMSPEDSSIYLCSVEGGLQETQYFGPGTRLLVL.

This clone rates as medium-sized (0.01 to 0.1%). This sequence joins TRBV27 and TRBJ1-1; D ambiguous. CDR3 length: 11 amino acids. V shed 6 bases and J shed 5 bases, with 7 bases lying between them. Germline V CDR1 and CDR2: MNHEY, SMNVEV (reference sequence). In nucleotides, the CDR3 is TGTGCCAGCAGATTTTTGACTGAAGCTTTCTTT. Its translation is CASRFLTEAFF.

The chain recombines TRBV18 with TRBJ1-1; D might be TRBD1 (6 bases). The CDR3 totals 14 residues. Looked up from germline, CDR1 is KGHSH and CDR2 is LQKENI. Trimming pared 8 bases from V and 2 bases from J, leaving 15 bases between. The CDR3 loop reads CASRAGGPNTEAFF. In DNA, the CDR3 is TGTGCCAGCCGGGCCGGGGGCCCAAACACTGAAGCTTTCTTT.

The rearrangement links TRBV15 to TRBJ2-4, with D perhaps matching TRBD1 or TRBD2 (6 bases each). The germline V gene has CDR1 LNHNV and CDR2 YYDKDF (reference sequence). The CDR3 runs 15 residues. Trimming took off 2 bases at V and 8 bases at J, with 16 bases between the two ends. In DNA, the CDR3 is TGTGCCACCAGCAGACTAAACAGGGAGGTGGACATTCAGTACTTC. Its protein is CATSRLNREVDIQYF.

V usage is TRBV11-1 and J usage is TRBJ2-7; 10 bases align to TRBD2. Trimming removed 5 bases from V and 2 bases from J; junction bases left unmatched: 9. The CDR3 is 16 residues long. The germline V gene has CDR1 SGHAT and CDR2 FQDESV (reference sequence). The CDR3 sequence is CASSRRTSGAAYEQYF. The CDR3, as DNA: TGTGCCAGCAGCCGAAGGACTAGCGGCGCTGCCTACGAGCAGTACTTC.

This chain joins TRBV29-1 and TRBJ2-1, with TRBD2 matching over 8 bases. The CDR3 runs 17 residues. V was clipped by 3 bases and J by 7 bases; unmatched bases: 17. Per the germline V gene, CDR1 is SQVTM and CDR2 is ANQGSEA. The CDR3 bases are TGCAGCGTTGATCGGTTAGGAGCGGGAGCGCCTCGTAATGAGCAGTTCTTC. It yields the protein CSVDRLGAGAPRNEQFF.

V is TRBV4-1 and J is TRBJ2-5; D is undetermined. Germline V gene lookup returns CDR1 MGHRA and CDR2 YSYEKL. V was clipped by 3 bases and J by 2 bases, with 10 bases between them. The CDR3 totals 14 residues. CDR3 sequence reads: CASSQGLNQETQYF. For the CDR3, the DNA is TGCGCCAGCAGCCAGGGCCTAAATCAAGAGACCCAGTACTTC.